This TCR beta chain is drawn from a study of shared clonotypes between healthy human individuals. Study outcomes and limitations: A generally larger estimated richness was seen in naive subsets than in memory subsets. Across a few donors, naive CD4 shared around 5.3%, naive CD8 approximately 3.5%, memory CD4 2.3%, memory CD8 more than 0.35%.

Profiling relied on immunoSEQ multiplex PCR, and the TCRdb table lists in-frame clones only, not all of them. Of 850,000 to 1,200,000 clones in the sample, around 76% were seen once. With respect to this clone: What it binds is not known.

This CDR3 is built from 14 residues. Trimming took off 5 bases at V and 7 bases at J, with 18 bases between the two ends. Germline values: CDR1 GTSNPN, CDR2 SVGIG (reference sequence). The origin of this receptor is a man younger than 30 in good health. The V gene is TRBV30, the J gene TRBJ2-4; D may be TRBD2 (5 bases). Sequencing was done on a sample of memory CD4+ T cells sorted from blood. Subset denoted: CD45RA-negative fraction. The DNA of the CDR3 is TGTGCCTGGGCTGTCCCCGGACGCGGGAACATTCAGTACTTC. Encoded protein: CAWAVPGRGNIQYF.